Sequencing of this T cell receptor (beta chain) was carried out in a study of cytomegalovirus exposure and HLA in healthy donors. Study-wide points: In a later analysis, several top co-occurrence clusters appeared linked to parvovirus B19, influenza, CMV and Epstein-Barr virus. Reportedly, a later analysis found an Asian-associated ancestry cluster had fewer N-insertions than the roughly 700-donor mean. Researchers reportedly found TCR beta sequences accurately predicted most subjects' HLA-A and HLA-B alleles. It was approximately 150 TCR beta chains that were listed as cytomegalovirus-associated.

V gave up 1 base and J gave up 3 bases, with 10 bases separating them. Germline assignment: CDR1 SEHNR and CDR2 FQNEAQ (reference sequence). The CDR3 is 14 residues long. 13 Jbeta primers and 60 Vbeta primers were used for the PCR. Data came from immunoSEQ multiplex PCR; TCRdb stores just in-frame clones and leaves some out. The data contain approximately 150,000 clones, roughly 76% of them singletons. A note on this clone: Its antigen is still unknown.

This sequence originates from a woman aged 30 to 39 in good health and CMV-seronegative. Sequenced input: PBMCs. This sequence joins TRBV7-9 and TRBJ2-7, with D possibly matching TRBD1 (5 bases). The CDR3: CASSLVADSYEQYF. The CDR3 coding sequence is TGTGCCAGCAGCTTAGTAGCCGACAGCTACGAGCAGTACTTC.